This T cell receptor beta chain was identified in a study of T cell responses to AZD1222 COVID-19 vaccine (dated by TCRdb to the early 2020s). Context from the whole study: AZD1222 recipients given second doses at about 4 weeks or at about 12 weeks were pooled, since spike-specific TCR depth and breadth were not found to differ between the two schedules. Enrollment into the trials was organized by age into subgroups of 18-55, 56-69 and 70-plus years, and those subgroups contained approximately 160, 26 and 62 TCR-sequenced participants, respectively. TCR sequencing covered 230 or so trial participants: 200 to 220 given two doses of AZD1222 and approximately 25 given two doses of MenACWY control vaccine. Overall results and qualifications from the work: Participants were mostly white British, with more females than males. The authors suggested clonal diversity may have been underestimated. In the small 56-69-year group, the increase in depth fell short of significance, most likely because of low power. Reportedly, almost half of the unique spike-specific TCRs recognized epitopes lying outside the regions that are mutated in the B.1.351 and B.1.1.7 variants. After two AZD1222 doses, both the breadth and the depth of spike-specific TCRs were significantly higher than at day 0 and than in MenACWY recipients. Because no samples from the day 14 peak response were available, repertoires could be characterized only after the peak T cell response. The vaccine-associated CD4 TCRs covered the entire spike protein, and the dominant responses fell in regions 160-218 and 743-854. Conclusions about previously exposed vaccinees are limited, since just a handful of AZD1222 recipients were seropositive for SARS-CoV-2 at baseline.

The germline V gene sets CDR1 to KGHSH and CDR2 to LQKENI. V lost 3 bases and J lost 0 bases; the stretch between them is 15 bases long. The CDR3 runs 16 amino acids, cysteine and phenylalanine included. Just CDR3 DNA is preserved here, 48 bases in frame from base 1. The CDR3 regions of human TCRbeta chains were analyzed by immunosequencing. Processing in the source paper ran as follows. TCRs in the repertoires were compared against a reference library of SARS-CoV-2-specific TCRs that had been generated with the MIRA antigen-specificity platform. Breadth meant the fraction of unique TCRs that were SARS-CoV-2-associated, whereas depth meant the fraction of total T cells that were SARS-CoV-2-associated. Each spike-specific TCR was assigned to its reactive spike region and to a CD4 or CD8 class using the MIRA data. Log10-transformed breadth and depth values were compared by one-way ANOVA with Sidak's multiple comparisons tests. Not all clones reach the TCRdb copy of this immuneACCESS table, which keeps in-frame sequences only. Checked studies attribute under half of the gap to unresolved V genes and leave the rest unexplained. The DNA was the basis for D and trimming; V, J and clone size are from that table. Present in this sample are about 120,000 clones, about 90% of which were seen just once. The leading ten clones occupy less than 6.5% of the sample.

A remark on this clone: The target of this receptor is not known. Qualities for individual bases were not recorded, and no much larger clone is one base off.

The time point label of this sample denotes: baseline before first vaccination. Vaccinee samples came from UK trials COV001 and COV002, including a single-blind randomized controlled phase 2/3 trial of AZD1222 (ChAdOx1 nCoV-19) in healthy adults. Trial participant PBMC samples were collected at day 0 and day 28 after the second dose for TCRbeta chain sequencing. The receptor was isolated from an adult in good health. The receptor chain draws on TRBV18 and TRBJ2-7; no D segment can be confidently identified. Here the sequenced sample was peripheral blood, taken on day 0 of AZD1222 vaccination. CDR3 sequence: CASSPQEYPYSYEQYF. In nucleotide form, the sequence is TGTGCCAGCTCACCGCAGGAGTATCCTTACTCCTACGAGCAGTACTTC.